This T cell receptor beta chain comes out of a study of T cells in Graves' hyperthyroidism and ophthalmopathy. Losses at the gene ends were 10 bases for V and 6 bases for J; bases not matched to a gene: 9. Germline V gene lookup returns CDR1 ENHRY and CDR2 SYGVKD. This CDR3 comprises 16 residues. TCR beta CDR3 regions were amplified from RNA. HTBI primers were employed in a first-round RT-PCR of the TCR CDR3. TCRdb passed the multiplex PCR reads through MiXCR, listing each CDR3 protein once. In the table there are 490,000 or so distinct CDR3 sequences, more than 15% of which are singletons. This clonotype has only a few counts. Its antigen remains unknown. General study results and limits: The majority of expanded thyroid clonotypes above 0.001 also appeared in blood. Median prediction lead before ophthalmopathy onset was around seven months with the model.

Patients affected by ophthalmopathy presented a Clinical Activity Score of at least 3, a NOSPECS grade of at least 4, and disease duration below 3 months. Criteria for exclusion of patients were uncontrolled infection, other autoimmune disease, pregnancy or lactation. The sequence came from a woman aged 25 to 39 with Graves' ophthalmopathy. Source material: blood. The rearrangement uses TRBV10-3 and TRBJ2-2, with 15 nucleotides matching TRBD2. CDR3 in amino acids: CATERGLAGGPGELFF. CDR3 DNA sequence: TGTGCCACCGAACGAGGACTAGCGGGAGGGCCCGGGGAGCTGTTTTTT.